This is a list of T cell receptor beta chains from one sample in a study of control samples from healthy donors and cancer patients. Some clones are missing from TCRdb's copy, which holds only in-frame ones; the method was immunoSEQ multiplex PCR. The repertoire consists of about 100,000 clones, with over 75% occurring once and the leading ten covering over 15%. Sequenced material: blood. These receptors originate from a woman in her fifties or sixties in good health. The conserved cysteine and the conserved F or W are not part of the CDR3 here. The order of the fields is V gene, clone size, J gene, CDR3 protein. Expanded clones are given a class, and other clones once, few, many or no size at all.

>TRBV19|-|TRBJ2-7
TGVEQY
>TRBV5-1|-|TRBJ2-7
ASSGTSGGAYEQY
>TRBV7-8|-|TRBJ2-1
ASSLLAGTYNEQF
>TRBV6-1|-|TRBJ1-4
ASSEGSGKGYEKLF
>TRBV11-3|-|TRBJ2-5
ASSPGTGGGETQY
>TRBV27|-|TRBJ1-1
ASSLGPVAF
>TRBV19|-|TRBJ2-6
ASSFSSGANVLT
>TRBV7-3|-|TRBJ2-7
ASSLTPTSGTYEQY
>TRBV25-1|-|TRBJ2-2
ASAWIDTGELF
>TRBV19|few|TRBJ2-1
ASSTSGTSGYNEQF
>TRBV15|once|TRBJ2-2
ATSMLAGANQ
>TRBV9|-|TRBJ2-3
ASSVESGVPDTQY
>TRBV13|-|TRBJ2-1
ASSPGRGEQF
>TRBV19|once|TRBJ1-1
ASSIDLRGLNTEAF
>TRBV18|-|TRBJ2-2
ASSRTGGFTGELF
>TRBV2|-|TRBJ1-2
ASAGRGNYGYT
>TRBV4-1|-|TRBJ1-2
ASSQDAGCT
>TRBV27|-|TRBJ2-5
ASSLGAGMKTQY
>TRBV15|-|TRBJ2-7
ATSSGTRDREYEQY
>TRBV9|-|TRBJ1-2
ASSERGLGYYGYT
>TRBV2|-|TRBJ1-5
ASSDLRNSNQPQH
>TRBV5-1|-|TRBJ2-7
ASSRTNGQGGDEQY
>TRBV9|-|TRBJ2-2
ASSEESGGPPTGELF
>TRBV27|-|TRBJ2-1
ASSLSAGYNEQF
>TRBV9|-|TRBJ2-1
ASSVKQGFYNEQF
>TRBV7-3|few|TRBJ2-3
ASSLSGGAVDTQY
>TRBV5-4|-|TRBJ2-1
ASTNPLYNEQF
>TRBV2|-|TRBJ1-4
ASIPDRVTEKLF
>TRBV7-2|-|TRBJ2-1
ASSLARGGNEQF
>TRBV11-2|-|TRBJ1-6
ASSNIRDSQGDSPLH
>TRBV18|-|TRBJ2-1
ASSPLGTDYYEQF
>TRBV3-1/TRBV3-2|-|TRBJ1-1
ASSQLDGTF
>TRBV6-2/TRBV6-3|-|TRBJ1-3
ASSGINRVSGNTIY